This passage covers 12 T cell receptor beta chains from one sample sequenced in a study of blood T cell repertoires in COVID-19. Sequencing was performed with immunoSEQ multiplex PCR; in TCRdb, only in-frame clones are kept and a portion is missing. The sample has about 59,000 clones, around 79% seen once. Source material: peripheral blood. All receptors derive from a man in his fifties or sixties with acute or convalescent COVID-19.

The chain combines TRBV11-2 with TRBJ2-5, with D possibly TRBD2 on 5 matching bases. The germline CDR1 and CDR2 sequences are SGHAT and FQNNGV. CDR3 length: 15 amino acids. The V end was cut by 0 bases, the J end by 5 bases, with 13 bases between. CDR3 amino acids: CASSLDERGKETQYF. The CDR3 DNA follows: TGTGCCAGCAGCTTAGATGAACGGGGAAAGGAGACCCAGTACTTC. Looking up the rest from reference TRBV11-2 and TRBJ2-5 gives the full variable domain: EAGVAQSPRYKIIEKRQSVAFWCNPISGHATLYWYQQILGQGPKLLIQFQNNGVVDDSQLPKDRFSAERLKGVDSTLKIQPAKLEDSAVYLCASSLDERGKETQYFGPGTRLLVL.

The J gene is TRBJ2-5, the V gene TRBV18; D might be TRBD1 (5 bases). The germline V gene encodes CDR1 KGHSH and CDR2 LQKENI. The germline V and J ends were trimmed by 8 bases and 3 bases, with 10 bases remaining between them. The CDR3 has 12 residues. The CDR3 reads CASKTAEETQYF. The CDR3 nucleotides read TGTGCCAGCAAGACAGCCGAAGAGACCCAGTACTTC. The full variable domain, in which reference TRBV18 and TRBJ2-5 provide the parts outside the CDR3, is NAGVMQNPRHLVRRRGQEARLRCSPMKGHSHVYWYRQLPEEGLKFMVYLQKENIIDESGMPKERFSAEFPKEGPSILRIQQVVRGDSAAYFCASKTAEETQYFGPGTRLLVL.

The table lists this clone with a few counts. This sequence joins TRBV19 and TRBJ2-1; TRBD2 aligns across 7 bases. The CDR3 extends over 16 amino acids. CDR1 and CDR2 (germline): LNHDA, SQIVND (reference sequence). Trimming cost V 4 bases and J 0 bases; bases outside gene matches: 6. The CDR3 loop reads CASSKTSLSSYNEQFF. CDR3 sequence (DNA): TGTGCCAGTAGTAAGACTAGCCTCAGCTCCTACAATGAGCAGTTCTTC.

This chain links TRBV7-6 with TRBJ1-5; no reliable D call. The CDR3 loop spans 15 amino acids. Germline-derived CDR1 and CDR2 are SGHVS and FNYEAQ. Trimming shortened V by 0 bases and J by 5 bases, and 11 bases separated the two germline ends. The CDR3: CASSLAPTLDQPQHF. In DNA form, the CDR3 reads TGTGCCAGCAGCTTAGCGCCGACACTCGATCAGCCCCAGCATTTT. Based on the CDR3 plus reference TRBV7-6 and TRBJ1-5, the full variable domain is GAGVSQSPRYKVTKRGQDVALRCDPISGHVSLYWYRQALGQGPEFLTYFNYEAQQDKSGLPNDRFSAERPEGSISTLTIQRTEQRDSAMYRCASSLAPTLDQPQHFGDGTRLSIL.

J is TRBJ1-5 and V is TRBV10-1; maybe TRBD1 (6 bases). The CDR3 length is 13 residues. Trimming shortened V by 9 bases and J by 7 bases, and 16 bases separated the two germline ends. The germline V gene has CDR1 WNHNN and CDR2 SYGVQD (reference sequence). The CDR3 DNA is TGCGCCAGGGACAGTGGGAAATACCAGCCCCAGCATTTT. This codes for CARDSGKYQPQHF.

The sample holds one count of this clone. J is TRBJ1-1 and V is TRBV19, with 8 bases fitting TRBD1. Germline lookup yields CDR1 LNHDA and CDR2 SQIVND (reference sequence). The CDR3 has 14 amino acids. J gave up 6 bases and V 5 bases, and 8 bases lay outside the gene matches. The CDR3 protein is CASSSDRGGPEAFF. CDR3 in DNA: TGTGCCAGTAGTTCCGACAGGGGAGGGCCTGAAGCTTTCTTT. Together with reference TRBV19 and TRBJ1-1, the CDR3 gives the full variable domain: DGGITQSPKYLFRKEGQNVTLSCEQNLNHDAMYWYRQDPGQGLRLIYYSQIVNDFQKGDIAEGYSVSREKKESFPLTVTSAQKNPTAFYLCASSSDRGGPEAFFGQGTRLTVV.

J is TRBJ1-2 and V is TRBV13, with 9 bases fitting TRBD1. This CDR3 is 15 amino acids long. Trimming at V came to 4 bases and at J to 2 bases, leaving 5 bases not matched to a gene. Per the germline V gene, CDR1 is PRHDT and CDR2 is FYEKMQ (reference sequence). The CDR3 bases are TGTGCCAGCAGCTCCTGGGACAGGGTAAACTATGGCTACACCTTC. Amino acids: CASSSWDRVNYGYTF.

This clone was detected once. This chain joins TRBV6-2 or TRBV6-3 and TRBJ2-2; TRBD2 matches 12 bases. The ends lost 6 bases at V and 13 bases at J; junction bases unmatched: 9. The CDR3 spans 14 residues. Germline-derived CDR1 and CDR2 are MNHEY and SVGEGT. The DNA of the CDR3 is TGTGCCAGCAGCCGGGGACTAGCGGGCTTAGGGCTGTTTTTT. Its translation: CASSRGLAGLGLFF.

About this clone: A read error may produce the germline difference seen at one junction end. CDR3 DNA sequence: TGTGCCAGCACCACTCTACTACAGGGCTACATCTTC. It specifies CASTTLLQGYIF. The chain combines TRBV28 with TRBJ1-2, with D perhaps TRBD1 (6 bases). The length of the CDR3 is 12 residues. Per germline, CDR1 MDHEN and CDR2 SYDVKM.

This sequence joins TRBV27 and TRBJ1-5; D uncertain. The germline CDR1 and CDR2 sequences are MNHEY and SMNVEV (reference sequence). Trimming cost V 3 bases and J 5 bases, with 8 bases left between them. The CDR3 is 13 residues long. CDR3 region: CASSLSGDQPQHF. The CDR3 bases are TGTGCCAGCAGTTTGAGCGGGGATCAGCCCCAGCATTTT.

The V gene is TRBV6-5, the J gene TRBJ1-1; TRBD1 aligns across 7 bases. Germline-derived CDR1 and CDR2 are MNHEY and SVGAGI. The CDR3 has 15 amino acids. Germline trimming cut 5 bases from V and 3 bases from J; bases unmatched to any gene: 9. The CDR3 loop reads CASSPQGESYTEAFF. The CDR3 nucleotides are TGTGCCAGCAGTCCCCAGGGGGAAAGCTACACTGAAGCTTTCTTT.

This rearrangement joins TRBV14 to TRBJ1-2, with 9 bases lining up with TRBD1. The CDR3 consists of 18 residues. The ends lost 4 bases at V and 3 bases at J; junction bases unmatched: 15. The germline CDR1 and CDR2 sequences are SGHDN and FVKESK. In nucleotides, the CDR3 is TGTGCCAGCAGCCCTCATTTGGGACAGGGAAAGCTTTACTATGGCTACACCTTC. Amino acid sequence: CASSPHLGQGKLYYGYTF.